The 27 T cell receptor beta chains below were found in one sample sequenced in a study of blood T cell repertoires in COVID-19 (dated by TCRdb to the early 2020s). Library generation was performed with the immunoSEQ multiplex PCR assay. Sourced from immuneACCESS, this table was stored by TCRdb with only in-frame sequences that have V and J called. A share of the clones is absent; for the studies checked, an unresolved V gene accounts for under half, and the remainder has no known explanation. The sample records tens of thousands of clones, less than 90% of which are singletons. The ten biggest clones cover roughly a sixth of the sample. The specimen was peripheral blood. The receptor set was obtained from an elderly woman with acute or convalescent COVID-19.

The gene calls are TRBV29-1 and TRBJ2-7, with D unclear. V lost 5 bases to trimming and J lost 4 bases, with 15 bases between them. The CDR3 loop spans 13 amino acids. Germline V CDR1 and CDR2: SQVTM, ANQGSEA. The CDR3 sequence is CSVYLKSGYEQYF. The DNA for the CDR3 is TGCAGCGTTTACCTTAAGTCCGGGTACGAGCAGTACTTC.

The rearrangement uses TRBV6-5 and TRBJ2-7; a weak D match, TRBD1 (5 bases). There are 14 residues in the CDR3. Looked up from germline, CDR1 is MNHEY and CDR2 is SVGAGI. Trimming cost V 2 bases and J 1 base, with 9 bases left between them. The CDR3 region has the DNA TGTGCCAGCAGTTACGGCAGGGATTCCTACGAGCAGTACTTC. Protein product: CASSYGRDSYEQYF.

The CDR3 DNA reads TGTGCCAGCAGCGTAAACGGACACAGCACAGATACGCAGTATTTT. Translated: CASSVNGHSTDTQYF. V and J are TRBV11-2 and TRBJ2-3; tentative D call: TRBD1 (5 bases). The CDR3 is 15 amino acids. In germline, CDR1 is SGHAT, CDR2 FQNNGV. Trimming took 5 bases from V and 0 from J, leaving 12 bases between them.

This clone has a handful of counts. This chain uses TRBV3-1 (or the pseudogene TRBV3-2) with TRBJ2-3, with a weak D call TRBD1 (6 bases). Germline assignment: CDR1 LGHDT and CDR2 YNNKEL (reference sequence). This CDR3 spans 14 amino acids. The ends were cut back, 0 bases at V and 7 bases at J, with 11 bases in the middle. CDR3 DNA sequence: TGTGCCAGCAGCCAAGAAACAGGGTCGCATACGCAGTATTTT. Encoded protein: CASSQETGSHTQYF.

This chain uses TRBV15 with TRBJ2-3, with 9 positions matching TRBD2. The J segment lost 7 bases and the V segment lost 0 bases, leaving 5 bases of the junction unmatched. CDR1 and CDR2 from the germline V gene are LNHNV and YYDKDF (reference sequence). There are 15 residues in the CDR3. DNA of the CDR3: TGTGCCACCAGCAGAGAGGCGGGGGGGATGAATACGCAGTATTTT. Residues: CATSREAGGMNTQYF. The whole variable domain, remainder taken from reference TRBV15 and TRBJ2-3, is DAMVIQNPRYQVTQFGKPVTLSCSQTLNHNVMYWYQQKSSQAPKLLFHYYDKDFNNEADTPDNFQSRRPNTSFCFLDIRSPGLGDTAMYLCATSREAGGMNTQYFGPGTRLTVL.

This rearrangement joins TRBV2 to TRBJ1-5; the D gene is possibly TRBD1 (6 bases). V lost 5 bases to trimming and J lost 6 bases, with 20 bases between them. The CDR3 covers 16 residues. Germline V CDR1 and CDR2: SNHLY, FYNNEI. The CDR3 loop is CASSQYLTGLGQPQHF. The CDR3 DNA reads TGTGCCAGCAGTCAATACTTAACAGGGTTGGGTCAGCCCCAGCATTTT.

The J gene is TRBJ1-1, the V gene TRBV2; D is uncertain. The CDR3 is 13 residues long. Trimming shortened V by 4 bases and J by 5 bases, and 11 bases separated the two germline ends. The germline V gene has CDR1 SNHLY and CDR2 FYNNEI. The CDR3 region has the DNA TGTGCCAGCAGTGTAACATTTTTTACTGAAGCTTTCTTT. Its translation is CASSVTFFTEAFF.

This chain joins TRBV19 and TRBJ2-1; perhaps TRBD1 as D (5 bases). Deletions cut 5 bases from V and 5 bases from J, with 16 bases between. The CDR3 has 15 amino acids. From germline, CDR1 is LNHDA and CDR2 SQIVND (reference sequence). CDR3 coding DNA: TGTGCCAGTAGTCCCTTTGGGGCATCCCACAATGAGCAGTTCTTC. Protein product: CASSPFGASHNEQFF.

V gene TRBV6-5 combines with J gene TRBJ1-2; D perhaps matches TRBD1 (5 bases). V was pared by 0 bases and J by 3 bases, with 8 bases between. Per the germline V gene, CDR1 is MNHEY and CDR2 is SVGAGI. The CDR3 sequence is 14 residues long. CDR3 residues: CASSYSPRDYGYTF. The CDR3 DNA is TGTGCCAGCAGTTACTCGCCCAGGGACTATGGCTACACCTTC.

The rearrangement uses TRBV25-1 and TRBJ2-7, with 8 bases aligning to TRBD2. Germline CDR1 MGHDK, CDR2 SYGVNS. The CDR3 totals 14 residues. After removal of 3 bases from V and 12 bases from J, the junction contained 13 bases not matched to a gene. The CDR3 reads CASSDPPGGTLMYF. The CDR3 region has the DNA TGTGCCAGCAGTGACCCCCCGGGGGGGACTTTGATGTACTTC.

CDR3 sequence: CASSLNGDMGYNEQFF. The CDR3 region has the DNA TGCGCCAGCAGCCTGAACGGGGACATGGGGTACAATGAGCAGTTCTTC. The chain employs TRBV5-1 and TRBJ2-1; TRBD1 might be the D (6 bases). Per germline, CDR1 SGHRS and CDR2 YFSETQ. V dropped 4 bases and J dropped 4 bases, with 18 bases sitting between them. This CDR3 region has 16 residues.

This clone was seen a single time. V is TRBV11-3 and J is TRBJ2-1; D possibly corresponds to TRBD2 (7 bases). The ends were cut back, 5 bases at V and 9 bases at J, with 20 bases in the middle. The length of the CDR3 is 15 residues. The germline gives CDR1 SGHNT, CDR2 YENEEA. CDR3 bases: TGTGCCAGCAGCCCCCAAGGGGGGGGAGGGGGTGAGCAGTTCTTC. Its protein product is CASSPQGGGGGEQFF.

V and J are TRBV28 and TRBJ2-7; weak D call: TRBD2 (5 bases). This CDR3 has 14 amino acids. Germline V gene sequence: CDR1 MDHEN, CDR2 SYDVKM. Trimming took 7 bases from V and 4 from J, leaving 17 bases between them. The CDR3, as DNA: TGTGCCAGCACTGGTTCGGTCGGGGTTTACGAGCAGTACTTC. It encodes CASTGSVGVYEQYF.

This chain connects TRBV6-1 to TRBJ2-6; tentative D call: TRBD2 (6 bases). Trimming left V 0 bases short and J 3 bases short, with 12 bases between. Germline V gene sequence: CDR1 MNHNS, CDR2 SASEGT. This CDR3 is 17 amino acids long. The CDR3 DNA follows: TGTGCCAGCAGTGAAGCGCTGGGGGGACTTGGGGCCAACGTCCTGACTTTC. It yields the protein CASSEALGGLGANVLTF.

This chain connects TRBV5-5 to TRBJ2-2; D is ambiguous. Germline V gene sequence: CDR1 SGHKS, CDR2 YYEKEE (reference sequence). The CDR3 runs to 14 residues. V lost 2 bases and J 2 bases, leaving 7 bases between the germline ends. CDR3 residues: CASSFFRNTGELFF. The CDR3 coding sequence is TGTGCCAGCAGCTTCTTCAGAAACACCGGGGAGCTGTTTTTT.

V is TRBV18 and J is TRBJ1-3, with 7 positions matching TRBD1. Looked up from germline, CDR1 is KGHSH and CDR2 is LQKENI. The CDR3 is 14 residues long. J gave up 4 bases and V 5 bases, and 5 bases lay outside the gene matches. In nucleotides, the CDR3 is TGTGCCAGCTCAGTCGCGGGACAGGGAAACACCATATATTTT. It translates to CASSVAGQGNTIYF.

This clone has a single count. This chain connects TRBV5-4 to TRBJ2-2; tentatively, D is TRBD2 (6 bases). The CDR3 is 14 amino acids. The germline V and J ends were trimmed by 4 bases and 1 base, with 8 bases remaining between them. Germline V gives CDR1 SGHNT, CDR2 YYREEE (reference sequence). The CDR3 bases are TGTGCCAGCAGCGGAGGGCTGAACACCGGGGAGCTGTTTTTT. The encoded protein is CASSGGLNTGELFF.

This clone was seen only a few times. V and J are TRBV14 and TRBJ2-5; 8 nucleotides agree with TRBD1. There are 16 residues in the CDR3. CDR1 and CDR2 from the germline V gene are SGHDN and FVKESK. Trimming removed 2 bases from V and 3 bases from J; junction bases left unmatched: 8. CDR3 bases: TGTGCCAGCAGCCAACCTAGGACAGGGCTGGAAGAGACCCAGTACTTC. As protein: CASSQPRTGLEETQYF.

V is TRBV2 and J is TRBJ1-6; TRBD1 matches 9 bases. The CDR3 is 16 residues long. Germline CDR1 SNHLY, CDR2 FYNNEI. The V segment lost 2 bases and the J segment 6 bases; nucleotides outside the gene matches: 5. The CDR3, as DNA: TGTGCCAGCAGTGAACACAGGGGGCAGGGTAATTCACCCCTCCACTTT. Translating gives CASSEHRGQGNSPLHF.

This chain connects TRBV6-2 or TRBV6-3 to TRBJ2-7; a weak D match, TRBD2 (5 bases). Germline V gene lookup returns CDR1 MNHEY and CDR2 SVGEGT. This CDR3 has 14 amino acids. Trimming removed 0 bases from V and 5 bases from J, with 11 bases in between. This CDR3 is CASSYSALANEQYF. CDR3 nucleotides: TGTGCCAGCAGTTACTCCGCCCTAGCAAACGAGCAGTACTTC.

In DNA form, the CDR3 reads TGCGCCAGCAGCCAAGAGGACAGTCAGCCCCAGCATTTT. It yields the protein CASSQEDSQPQHF. The chain employs TRBV4-1 and TRBJ1-5; D perhaps matches TRBD1 (6 bases). Germline values: CDR1 MGHRA, CDR2 YSYEKL. V lost 0 bases and J lost 6, with 6 bases in between. This CDR3 has 13 residues.

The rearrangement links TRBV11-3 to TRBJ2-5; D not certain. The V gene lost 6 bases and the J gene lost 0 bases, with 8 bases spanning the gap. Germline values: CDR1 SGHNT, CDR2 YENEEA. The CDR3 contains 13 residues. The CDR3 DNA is TGTGCCAGCAGTCAGCGATACCAAGAGACCCAGTACTTC. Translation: CASSQRYQETQYF.

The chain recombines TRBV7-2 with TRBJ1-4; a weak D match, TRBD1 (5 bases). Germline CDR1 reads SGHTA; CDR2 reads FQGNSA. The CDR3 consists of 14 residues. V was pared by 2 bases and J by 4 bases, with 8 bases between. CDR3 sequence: CASSLQGFNEKLFF. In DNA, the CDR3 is TGTGCCAGCAGCTTACAGGGCTTTAATGAAAAACTGTTTTTT.

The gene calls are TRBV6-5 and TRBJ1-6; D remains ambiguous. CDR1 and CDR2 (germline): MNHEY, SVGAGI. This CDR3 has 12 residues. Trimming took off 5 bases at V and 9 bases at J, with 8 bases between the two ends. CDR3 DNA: TGTGCCAGCAGTCCTTACGGTTCACCCCTCCACTTT. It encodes CASSPYGSPLHF.

CDR3 DNA: TGCGCCAGCAGCTTGCCGACAGGGAACACTGAAGCTTTCTTT. Its translation is CASSLPTGNTEAFF. V gene TRBV5-1 combines with J gene TRBJ1-1, with a tentative D call TRBD1 (6 bases). Trimming took 1 base from V and 1 from J, leaving 8 bases between them. From germline, CDR1 is SGHRS and CDR2 YFSETQ. The length of the CDR3 is 14 residues.

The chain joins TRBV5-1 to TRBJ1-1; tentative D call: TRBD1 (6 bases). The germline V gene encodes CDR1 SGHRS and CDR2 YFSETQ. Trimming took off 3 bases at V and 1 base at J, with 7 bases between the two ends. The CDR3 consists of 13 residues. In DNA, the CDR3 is TGCGCCAGCAGCTGGGACAAGAACACTGAAGCTTTCTTT. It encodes CASSWDKNTEAFF.

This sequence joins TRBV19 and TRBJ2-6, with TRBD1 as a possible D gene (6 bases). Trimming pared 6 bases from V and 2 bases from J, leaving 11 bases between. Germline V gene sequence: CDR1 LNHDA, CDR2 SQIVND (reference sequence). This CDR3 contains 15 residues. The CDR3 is CASSPQGAGANVLTF. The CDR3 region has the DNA TGTGCCAGTAGCCCACAGGGTGCTGGGGCCAACGTCCTGACTTTC.